This is a list of T cell receptor beta chains from one sample in a study of T cells after posttransplantation cyclophosphamide. Sequencing used immunoSEQ multiplex PCR; TCRdb keeps in-frame clones, though not all of them. There are roughly 3,800 clones in the sample, none observed a single time. Sequencing was performed on PBMCs, taken after allogeneic stem cell transplant with posttransplant cyclophosphamide. These receptors all stem from a young adult female patient who received an allogeneic stem cell transplant from an unrelated donor, was CMV-positive, and had acute GVHD only. Some T cells may have come from the graft donor. CDR3s include the opening cysteine and the closing phenylalanine or tryptophan. The D gene is left open where the match is weak. Clone size is stated in some rows and not others, as once, few, many or a class when expanded.

>12|TRBV25-1|NA|NA|TRBJ2-1
CASSGNYNEQFF
TGTGCCAGCAGTGGTAATTACAATGAGCAGTTCTTC
>13|TRBV5-5|NA|many|TRBJ2-7
CASRRWGEYEQYF
TGTGCCAGCAGGAGGTGGGGGGAGTACGAGCAGTACTTC
>13|TRBV2|NA|many|TRBJ2-7
CASSEDLTYEQYF
TGTGCCAGCAGTGAGGACTTAACCTACGAGCAGTACTTC
>15|TRBV11-2|TRBD2|many|TRBJ2-7
CASRQDLAGGAEQYF
TGTGCCAGCAGACAAGATCTAGCGGGAGGAGCCGAGCAGTACTTC
>14|TRBV7-9|TRBD1|many|TRBJ2-3
CASSSGQATDTQYF
TGTGCCAGCAGCTCTGGACAGGCAACAGATACGCAGTATTTT
>14|TRBV6-1|TRBD1|few|TRBJ1-6
CASGDRGDGSPLHF
TGTGCCAGCGGGGACAGGGGAGATGGGTCACCCCTCCACTTT
>13|TRBV9|NA|NA|TRBJ2-3
CASSLSSTDTQYF
TGTGCCAGCAGTTTGAGTAGCACAGATACGCAGTATTTT
>15|TRBV6-1|TRBD1|few|TRBJ1-2
CASTPGTGEGYGYTF
TGTGCCAGCACCCCTGGGACAGGGGAGGGTTATGGCTACACCTTC
>16|TRBV11-2|TRBD1|many|TRBJ2-2
CASSFSGTVRTGELFF
TGTGCCAGCAGCTTTTCCGGGACAGTGAGGACCGGGGAGCTGTTTTTT
>13|TRBV27|NA|medium-sized|TRBJ1-4
CASSRKENEKLFF
TGTGCCAGCAGTCGCAAAGAGAATGAAAAACTGTTTTTT
>15|TRBV5-4|NA|many|TRBJ2-2
CASSKELQDTGELFF
TGTGCCAGCAGCAAGGAGTTACAGGACACCGGGGAGCTGTTTTTT
>17|TRBV5-1|TRBD2|many|TRBJ2-1
CASSFGLALPLSDEQFF
TGCGCCAGCAGCTTTGGACTAGCCCTCCCGCTATCCGATGAGCAGTTCTTC
>15|TRBV11-2|TRBD2|many|TRBJ2-7
CASSFRYGGGYEQYF
TGTGCCAGCAGCTTTCGTTATGGGGGGGGCTACGAGCAGTACTTC
>16|TRBV29-1|TRBD2|many|TRBJ2-5
CSGRILAGSSQETQYF
TGCAGCGGCCGGATACTAGCGGGAAGTTCTCAAGAGACCCAGTACTTC
>14|TRBV6-1|NA|many|TRBJ1-4
CASSRGRESEKLFF
TGTGCCAGCAGCCGGGGGAGGGAAAGCGAAAAACTGTTTTTT
>14|TRBV27|TRBD2|many|TRBJ2-1
CASSFVAGGDEQFF
TGTGCCAGCAGTTTCGTTGCGGGAGGGGATGAGCAGTTCTTC
>13|TRBV4-2|NA|many|TRBJ1-2
CASSPQGNGGYTF
TGTGCCAGCAGCCCCCAGGGTAACGGCGGCTACACCTTC
>17|TRBV28|TRBD1|NA|TRBJ1-3
CASSQTGQGAAGNTIYF
TGTGCCAGCAGTCAAACGGGACAGGGGGCCGCTGGAAACACCATATATTTT
>13|TRBV18|NA|medium-sized|TRBJ1-4
CASSPQGGEKLFF
TGTGCCAGCTCACCACAGGGAGGTGAAAAACTGTTTTTT
>13|TRBV5-1|NA|many|TRBJ1-1
CASSGSLNTEAFF
TGCGCCAGCAGTGGCTCTTTGAACACTGAAGCTTTCTTT
>14|TRBV5-4|NA|many|TRBJ1-4
CASSQQGRSEKLFF
TGTGCCAGCAGCCAACAGGGTAGGAGTGAAAAACTGTTTTTT
>15|TRBV7-3|TRBD2|many|TRBJ2-5
CASSLASGSGETQYF
TGTGCCAGCAGCTTAGCTAGCGGGAGTGGAGAGACCCAGTACTTC
>14|TRBV30|NA|many|TRBJ2-7
CAWMTPYRAYEQYF
TGTGCCTGGATGACACCCTACCGCGCCTACGAGCAGTACTTC
>14|TRBV30|TRBD1|NA|TRBJ2-7
CAWSVGTGDFEQYF
TGTGCCTGGAGCGTCGGGACAGGGGACTTCGAGCAGTACTTC
>11|TRBV30|NA|many|TRBJ1-1
CAGLDITEAFF
TGTGCCGGACTCGACATCACTGAAGCTTTCTTT
>22|TRBV15|TRBD2|many|TRBJ2-2
CATSRAGGTSGTHYLVTGELFF
TGTGCCACCAGCAGAGCGGGGGGGACTAGCGGGACCCATTACCTCGTCACCGGGGAGCTGTTTTTT
>13|TRBV23-1|NA|many|TRBJ2-1
CASSQVNSHEQFF
TGCGCCAGCAGTCAAGTGAACAGTCACGAGCAGTTCTTC
>15|TRBV7-2|TRBD1|many|TRBJ1-1
CASSMTGTPRTEAFF
TGTGCCAGCAGCATGACAGGGACGCCACGCACTGAAGCTTTCTTT
>14|TRBV5-5|NA|many|TRBJ2-2
CASSLRGGTGELFF
TGTGCCAGCAGCTTGAGAGGAGGCACCGGGGAGCTGTTTTTT
>15|TRBV19|TRBD2|medium-sized|TRBJ2-1
CASRIPTSVYNEQFF
TGTGCCAGTAGGATACCGACTAGCGTGTACAATGAGCAGTTCTTC
>14|TRBV19|NA|many|TRBJ1-4
CASSEGGTNEKLFF
TGTGCCAGTAGTGAGGGTGGGACTAATGAAAAACTGTTTTTT
>12|TRBV25-1|TRBD2|many|TRBJ2-1
CATHALAGVQFF
TGTGCTACCCACGCTCTAGCGGGAGTACAGTTCTTC
>15|TRBV2|NA|NA|TRBJ2-5
CASSDLQGDWETQYF
TGTGCCAGCAGTGACCTACAGGGAGATTGGGAGACCCAGTACTTC
>17|TRBV27|TRBD2|many|TRBJ2-7
CASTSPRTSGRIYEQYF
TGTGCCAGCACCTCACCCCGGACTAGCGGGAGGATCTACGAGCAGTACTTC
>14|TRBV9|TRBD2|many|TRBJ2-1
CASSVGGTYNEQFF
TGTGCCAGCAGCGTGGGAGGGACCTACAATGAGCAGTTCTTC
>16|TRBV5-6|NA|many|TRBJ1-2
CASSHRNRQGNYGYTF
TGTGCCAGCAGCCATAGGAATCGGCAGGGGAACTATGGCTACACCTTC
>15|TRBV12-5|TRBD2|many|TRBJ2-1
CASGRTSGIYNEQFF
TGTGCTAGTGGACGGACTAGCGGTATCTACAATGAGCAGTTCTTC
>16|TRBV19|TRBD1|many|TRBJ1-1
CASSVPGQGSRTEAFF
TGTGCCAGTAGCGTCCCGGGACAGGGGTCCAGAACTGAAGCTTTCTTT
>13|TRBV29-1|NA|many|TRBJ1-2
CSVEELGSHGYTF
TGCAGCGTTGAAGAACTGGGCTCCCATGGCTACACCTTC
>15|TRBV5-6|NA|few|TRBJ1-1
CASSFTKAGGTEAFF
TGTGCCAGCAGTTTCACGAAGGCGGGGGGCACTGAAGCTTTCTTT
>14|TRBV30|NA|many|TRBJ2-4
CAWRDNRAGHIQYF
TGTGCCTGGAGAGATAACAGGGCTGGGCACATTCAGTACTTC